The 23 T cell receptor beta chains given below trace back to one sample, sequenced in a study of blood T cells in healthy people across ages. The second PCR ran about 6 to 12 cycles with a sample-barcoded 5' primer and J-beta primers. TCRdb redid the calling of the 5' RACE reads with MiXCR, one entry per CDR3 protein. The sample includes roughly 720,000 distinct CDR3 sequences, about 48% of them seen just once. Source material: blood. These receptor sequences come from a man older than 75 in good health.

This chain uses TRBV29-1 with TRBJ2-5; D unresolved. Germline V gives CDR1 SQVTM, CDR2 ANQGSEA. The V gene lost 1 base and the J gene lost 5 bases, with 8 bases spanning the gap. The CDR3 contains 12 residues. The CDR3 DNA reads as TGCAGCGTTGAAGTTGCATGGGAGACCCAGTACTTC. Amino acids: CSVEVAWETQYF.

This sequence joins TRBV2 and TRBJ1-2; TRBD1 might be the D (5 bases). The germline V gene has CDR1 SNHLY and CDR2 FYNNEI. The CDR3 has 12 amino acids. V shed 3 bases and J shed 11 bases, with 13 bases lying between them. The CDR3 bases are TGTGCCAGCAGTGAGCAGGGTGGTGTTTACACCTTC. Translated, it gives CASSEQGGVYTF.

The rearrangement joins TRBV29-1 to TRBJ2-1; TRBD2 matches at 9 bases. V was pared by 1 base and J by 8 bases, with 12 bases of the junction left unmatched. CDR1 is SQVTM, CDR2 ANQGSEA, per germline. The CDR3 totals 16 residues. CDR3 sequence: CSVEASGLAGVDEQFF. For the CDR3, the DNA is TGCAGCGTTGAAGCGTCGGGACTAGCCGGAGTCGATGAGCAGTTCTTC.

This clonotype showed up just a few times. This rearrangement joins TRBV2 to TRBJ2-3; tentatively, D is TRBD2 (5 bases). The V gene's germline CDR1 is SNHLY and CDR2 FYNNEI. The CDR3 is 12 amino acids. V gave up 11 bases and J gave up 14 bases, with 23 bases separating them. This CDR3 is CAGRTAPGYAYF. The CDR3 nucleotides read TGTGCCGGACGGACTGCCCCGGGATACGCGTATTTT.

V gene TRBV12-3 or TRBV12-4 combines with J gene TRBJ2-7; TRBD1 agrees at 11 bases. The CDR3 has 15 amino acids. Trimming removed 9 bases from V and 4 bases from J; junction bases left unmatched: 11. The CDR3 DNA follows: TGTGCCAGTAGCCGAGGAGGACAGGGGGCATACGAGCAGTACTTC. It translates to CASSRGGQGAYEQYF.

The chain is built from TRBV6-1 and TRBJ1-2; D is perhaps TRBD1 (5 bases). CDR1 and CDR2 (germline): MNHNS, SASEGT. Trimming took off 6 bases at V and 0 bases at J, with 29 bases between the two ends. This CDR3 spans 20 amino acids. The CDR3 region is CASSRDDLFQGTPSNYGYTF. Written as DNA, the CDR3 is TGTGCCAGCAGCCGCGATGACCTTTTTCAGGGCACACCCTCTAACTATGGCTACACCTTC.

V and J are TRBV12-3 or TRBV12-4 and TRBJ1-1; D remains ambiguous. The CDR3 length is 13 residues. Trimming cost V 6 bases and J 4 bases, with 12 bases left between them. In DNA, the CDR3 is TGTGCCAGCAGGCGGTCGGCCGGCACTGAAGCTTTCTTT. Its translation is CASRRSAGTEAFF.

The chain has TRBV10-3 and TRBJ2-7, with D possibly TRBD1 on 8 matching bases. The CDR3 contains 14 residues. In germline, CDR1 is ENHRY, CDR2 SYGVKD. Trimming took off 10 bases at V and 0 bases at J, with 16 bases between the two ends. The CDR3 DNA reads TGTGCCACGTCGGACAGGGAGGGCTCCTACGAGCAGTACTTC. Amino acids: CATSDREGSYEQYF.

V and J are TRBV6-5 and TRBJ2-3; maybe TRBD1 (6 bases). This CDR3 spans 15 amino acids. V lost 1 base to trimming and J lost 2 bases, with 10 bases between them. Germline V CDR1 and CDR2: MNHEY, SVGAGI. The CDR3, as DNA: TGTGCCAGCAGTTACTTACAGGGTTCCACAGATACGCAGTATTTT. As protein: CASSYLQGSTDTQYF.

This chain connects TRBV5-1 to TRBJ2-1; D uncertain. Germline CDR1 and CDR2: SGHRS and YFSETQ. The CDR3 is made up of 12 amino acids. V shed 4 bases and J shed 9 bases, with 11 bases lying between them. The CDR3 DNA follows: TGCGCCAGCAGCCCTGGGTTGAGTGAGCAGTTCTTC. Protein product: CASSPGLSEQFF.

The rearrangement links TRBV4-1 to TRBJ2-2; 10 bases line up with TRBD2. Trimming took 1 base from V and 1 from J; bases not matched to a gene: 3. The CDR3 covers 17 residues. The germline CDR1 and CDR2 sequences are MGHRA and YSYEKL. The chain's CDR3 is CASSQVWTSGNTGELFF. CDR3 bases: TGCGCCAGCAGCCAAGTATGGACTAGCGGGAACACCGGGGAGCTGTTTTTT.

The rearrangement uses TRBV21-1 and TRBJ1-2; no DNA check was done on the table's D call, TRBD1. TRBV21-1 is a pseudogene segment. The CDR3 is made up of 18 amino acids. CDR3 loop: CASSPHNRGQPTNYDYTF. In DNA form, the CDR3 reads TGTGCCAGCAGCCCGCACAACCGGGGACAGCCGACTAACTATGACTACACATTC.

The rearrangement uses TRBV18 and TRBJ2-1, with D maybe TRBD1 (7 bases). Per the germline V gene, CDR1 is KGHSH and CDR2 is LQKENI. CDR3 size: 14 residues. The V end lost 6 bases, the J end lost 3 bases, and 12 bases lay between the germline ends. For the CDR3, the DNA is TGTGCCAGCTCGGCGGGACAGAACTACAATGAGCAGTTCTTC. This sequence encodes CASSAGQNYNEQFF. The full variable domain, with the rest looked up from reference TRBV18 and TRBJ2-1, is NAGVMQNPRHLVRRRGQEARLRCSPMKGHSHVYWYRQLPEEGLKFMVYLQKENIIDESGMPKERFSAEFPKEGPSILRIQQVVRGDSAAYFCASSAGQNYNEQFFGPGTRLTVL.

Points on this clonotype: The junction differs from germline at one of its ends, possibly a read error. The chain couples TRBV29-1 to TRBJ1-2; no definite D call. CDR3 length: 14 residues. Germline assignment: CDR1 SQVTM and CDR2 ANQGSEA. CDR3 residues: CNVEDRGSNYGYTF. The DNA of the CDR3 is TGCAACGTTGAAGATCGAGGGTCCAACTATGGCTACACCTTC.

CDR3 bases: TGTGCCAGCAGCTCCCCCGGGACTCGGACAGATACGCAGTATTTT. Its translation: CASSSPGTRTDTQYF. This chain uses TRBV9 with TRBJ2-3; tentatively, D is TRBD2 (6 bases). This CDR3 contains 15 residues. Per germline, CDR1 SGDLS and CDR2 YYNGEE. With 4 bases removed from V and 3 bases from J, the gap between germline ends came to 15 bases.

The rearrangement joins TRBV12-3 or TRBV12-4 to TRBJ2-1; 8 bases match TRBD2. Trimming removed 3 bases from V and 15 bases from J; junction bases left unmatched: 4. This CDR3 contains 11 residues. The CDR3 DNA reads as TGTGCCAGCAGTTTGGGCGGGAGGTTGTTCTTC. It is translated as CASSLGGRLFF.

This chain connects TRBV5-5 to TRBJ2-6; D remains ambiguous. The CDR3 sequence is 14 residues long. Trimming shortened V by 1 base and J by 4 bases, and 6 bases separated the two germline ends. The germline V gene has CDR1 SGHKS and CDR2 YYEKEE (reference sequence). The CDR3 reads CASSLRAGANVLTF. The CDR3 DNA reads TGTGCCAGCAGCTTGAGGGCCGGGGCCAACGTCCTGACTTTC. Combining the CDR3 with reference TRBV5-5 and TRBJ2-6 gives the whole variable domain DAGVTQSPTHLIKTRGQQVTLRCSPISGHKSVSWYQQVLGQGPQFIFQYYEKEERGRGNFPDRFSARQFPNYSSELNVNALLLGDSALYLCASSLRAGANVLTFGAGSRLTVL.

J is TRBJ2-7 and V is TRBV12-3 or TRBV12-4; D unresolved. The CDR3 loop spans 14 amino acids. V was pared by 2 bases and J by 6 bases, with 14 bases between. CDR3 coding DNA: TGTGCCAGCAGTTTATTAATAGCCTCGGGCGAGCAGTACTTC. It yields the protein CASSLLIASGEQYF.

The V and J genes are TRBV20-1 and TRBJ2-4; D perhaps matches TRBD2 (5 bases). The end of the DNA is better explained by TRBJ2-7, so the J call may be wrong. Germline V gene sequence: CDR1 DFQATT, CDR2 SNEGSKA (reference sequence). This CDR3 is 13 amino acids long. The CDR3 bases are TGCAGTGCTTTCGACGGGAATCACTACGAGCAGTACTTC. This sequence encodes CSAFDGNHYEQYF.

This clonotype has a handful of counts. This rearrangement joins TRBV27 to TRBJ2-2; D is unresolved. This CDR3 has 12 amino acids. Germline V gives CDR1 MNHEY, CDR2 SMNVEV (reference sequence). V lost 5 bases to trimming and J lost 6 bases, with 7 bases between them. The CDR3 here is CASSHSAGELFF. The CDR3 DNA reads TGTGCCAGCAGTCACTCAGCCGGGGAGCTGTTTTTT.

V gene TRBV5-1 combines with J gene TRBJ2-2; no clear D. Trimming took off 1 base at V and 1 base at J, with 5 bases between the two ends. From germline, CDR1 is SGHRS and CDR2 YFSETQ. The CDR3 has 14 residues. For the CDR3, the DNA is TGCGCCAGCAGCTTGCCCCAGAACACCGGGGAGCTGTTTTTT. This gives the protein CASSLPQNTGELFF. The variable domain in full, completed from reference TRBV5-1 and TRBJ2-2, reads KAGVTQTPRYLIKTRGQQVTLSCSPISGHRSVSWYQQTPGQGLQFLFEYFSETQRNKGNFPGRFSGRQFSNSRSEMNVSTLELGDSALYLCASSLPQNTGELFFGEGSRLTVL.

This clonotype has more than one count but fewer than ten. The V gene is TRBV29-1, the J gene TRBJ2-5; 8 nucleotides agree with TRBD1. The CDR3 is 13 amino acids. Trimming cost V 1 base and J 11 bases; bases outside gene matches: 9. Germline assignment: CDR1 SQVTM and CDR2 ANQGSEA. CDR3 DNA sequence: TGCAGCGTTGAAGGCCAGGGGGCGAAAGAGCAGTACTTC. Its translation is CSVEGQGAKEQYF. The full variable domain, with the rest looked up from reference TRBV29-1 and TRBJ2-5, is SAVISQKPSRDICQRGTSLTIQCQVDSQVTMMFWYRQQPGQSLTLIATANQGSEATYESGFVIDKFPISRPNLTFSTLTVSNMSPEDSSIYLCSVEGQGAKEQYFGPGTRLLVL.

This clonotype was picked up many times. This rearrangement joins TRBV20-1 to TRBJ2-7; 7 bases match TRBD2. V dropped 2 bases and J dropped 3; count of bases not matched to a gene: 10. The CDR3 has 15 residues. Looked up from germline, CDR1 is DFQATT and CDR2 is SNEGSKA (reference sequence). CDR3 in amino acids: CSARPPGTIRYEQYF. The CDR3 DNA is TGCAGTGCTAGACCCCCCGGGACTATCCGCTACGAGCAGTACTTC.